This T cell receptor (beta chain) was obtained from a study of T cells in Graves' hyperthyroidism and ophthalmopathy. This clonotype was counted many times. Amplification yielded TCR beta CDR3 regions, with RNA transcripts as the source. The HTBI primer set served for first-round RT-PCR of the TCR CDR3. TCRdb re-called the multiplex PCR reads with MiXCR, one entry per CDR3 protein. The data contain more than 550,000 distinct CDR3 sequences, 45% of them seen just once; the ten biggest clones take up about 7%. This receptor was obtained from an adult man with Graves' disease, either hyperthyroidism or ophthalmopathy (not recorded which). Sample: peripheral blood or thyroid tissue (not recorded which).

The CDR3 is CASSEFHMNTEAFF. The CDR3 bases are TGCGCCAGCAGTGAGTTCCACATGAACACTGAAGCTTTCTTT. J is TRBJ1-1 and V is TRBV10-2; D call uncertain. The V end was cut by 1 base, the J end by 0 bases, with 6 bases between. Germline V gene data show CDR1 as WSHSY and CDR2 as SAAADI. This CDR3 contains 14 residues.